This entry is about one T cell receptor beta chain. These data are taken from a study of T-cell memory formation after mild COVID-19. TCRdb fed the 5' RACE reads into MiXCR, producing one record per CDR3 protein. The sample contains about 620,000 distinct CDR3 sequences, roughly 18% of which appear only once. The J segment lost 6 bases and the V segment lost 2 bases, leaving 10 bases of the junction unmatched. This CDR3 has 18 residues. The TCR originated in an adult woman who had mild COVID-19 (a few samples of this study predate the infection). Cell type and time point are not known. The sample was PBMCs or a T cell subset sorted from them (not recorded which). J is TRBJ2-4 and V is TRBV12-3 or TRBV12-4; TRBD2 matches at 13 bases. The CDR3 spells CASSLRLAGGLSLNIQYF. DNA of the CDR3: TGTGCCAGCAGTTTAAGACTAGCGGGGGGCCTTTCTCTAAACATTCAGTACTTC.